The 5 T cell receptor beta chains in this list originate from one sample, sequenced in a study of PD-L1 blockade in urothelial cancer. Generated by immunoSEQ multiplex PCR, the TCRdb table keeps only in-frame clones and is missing some. There are 70,000 to 95,000 clones in the sample; less than 90% occur only once, and more than 2% lies in the top ten. Specified time point: pretreatment peripheral blood. Sequenced here: PBMCs, sampled around atezolizumab (anti-PD-L1) treatment. The receptors were sampled from a man aged 60 to 75 with urothelial cancer.

This clone was counted between two and nine times. CDR3 DNA: TGCGCCAGCAGCCGGGGCCTGGAGAATTCACCCCTCCACTTT. Residues: CASSRGLENSPLHF. The V call is TRBV4-1, the J call TRBJ1-6; TRBD1 is a possible D gene (5 bases). The CDR3 sequence is 14 residues long. Germline loops: CDR1 MGHRA, CDR2 YSYEKL. V lost 4 bases and J 7 bases, leaving 11 bases between the germline ends.

In this sample, this clone turned up a few times. The gene calls are TRBV28 and TRBJ2-7; D may be TRBD1 (6 bases). This CDR3 is built from 13 residues. CDR1 is MDHEN, CDR2 SYDVKM, per germline. Trimming removed 7 bases from V and 0 bases from J, with 10 bases in between. The CDR3 region has the DNA TGTGCCAGCAACATACAGGGCTCCTACGAGCAGTACTTC. Its protein product is CASNIQGSYEQYF.

The chain carries TRBV11-3 and TRBJ2-1; 7 bases agree with TRBD1. V lost 5 bases, J lost 9 bases, and 10 bases stayed unmatched. The CDR3 spans 14 residues. The germline gives CDR1 SGHNT, CDR2 YENEEA. The CDR3 region has the DNA TGTGCCAGCAGCCTCACAACAGGGGTCGGTGAGCAGTTCTTC. This encodes CASSLTTGVGEQFF. The full variable domain, completed using reference TRBV11-3 and TRBJ2-1, is EAGVVQSPRYKIIEKKQPVAFWCNPISGHNTLYWYLQNLGQGPELLIRYENEEAVDDSQLPKDRFSAERLKGVDSTLKIQPAELGDSAVYLCASSLTTGVGEQFFGPGTRLTVL.

In DNA, the CDR3 is TGCGCCAGCAGCCAGCAGACTAGCGAAGAGACCCAGTACTTC. This gives the protein CASSQQTSEETQYF. The V and J genes are TRBV5-1 and TRBJ2-5; 8 bases match TRBD2. The CDR3 length is 14 residues. Germline V gene lookup returns CDR1 SGHRS and CDR2 YFSETQ. V dropped 4 bases and J dropped 3; count of bases not matched to a gene: 5. The variable domain in full, completed from reference TRBV5-1 and TRBJ2-5, reads KAGVTQTPRYLIKTRGQQVTLSCSPISGHRSVSWYQQTPGQGLQFLFEYFSETQRNKGNFPGRFSGRQFSNSRSEMNVSTLELGDSALYLCASSQQTSEETQYFGPGTRLLVL.

The chain is built from TRBV7-9 and TRBJ1-1, with 7 bases matching TRBD1. The length of the CDR3 is 15 residues. CDR1 and CDR2 (germline): SEHNR, FQNEAQ (reference sequence). Trimming took 5 bases from V and 0 from J; bases not matched to a gene: 6. As DNA, the CDR3 is TGTGCCAGCAGCACTCGACAGGGTTTGAACACTGAAGCTTTCTTT. Amino acid sequence: CASSTRQGLNTEAFF. The variable domain in full, completed from reference TRBV7-9 and TRBJ1-1, reads DTGVSQNPRHKITKRGQNVTFRCDPISEHNRLYWYRQTLGQGPEFLTYFQNEAQLEKSRLLSDRFSAERPKGSFSTLEIQRTEQGDSAMYLCASSTRQGLNTEAFFGQGTRLTVV.